The text below deals with one TCR beta chain. What it binds is unknown. Libraries were prepared by immunoSEQ multiplex PCR; TCRdb keeps only in-frame clonotypes and omits some of them. This sample has about 25,000 clones; 76% occur once, and the top ten carry about a fifth. The unexposed donors gave CD4+ T cells in 2011-2018, prior to COVID-19. CD4+ T cells were isolated from the cells after about 11 days of culture. As cell numbers allowed, unexposed-donor CD4+ T cells faced SARS-CoV-2 S/N and four cold-coronavirus spikes. This sample was taken from a study of CD4 T cells in relation to SARS-CoV-2 and coronaviruses. Study-wide results and caveats: This crossreactivity analysis covered spike protein alone, no other viral proteins.

This CDR3 region has 15 residues. Between the trimmed V and J ends, which lost 7 bases and 3 bases, there was a span of 19 bases. Germline V gene data show CDR1 as MNHEY and CDR2 as SVGAGI. The TCR comes from a human donor in good health. The source material was CD4+ T cells from PBMCs, cultured in vitro. V and J are TRBV6-5 and TRBJ2-7; possibly TRBD2 for D (6 bases). CDR3 DNA sequence: TGTGCCAGCACCACAACCCTGGAGGGTAGCTACGAGCAGTACTTC. It specifies CASTTTLEGSYEQYF.